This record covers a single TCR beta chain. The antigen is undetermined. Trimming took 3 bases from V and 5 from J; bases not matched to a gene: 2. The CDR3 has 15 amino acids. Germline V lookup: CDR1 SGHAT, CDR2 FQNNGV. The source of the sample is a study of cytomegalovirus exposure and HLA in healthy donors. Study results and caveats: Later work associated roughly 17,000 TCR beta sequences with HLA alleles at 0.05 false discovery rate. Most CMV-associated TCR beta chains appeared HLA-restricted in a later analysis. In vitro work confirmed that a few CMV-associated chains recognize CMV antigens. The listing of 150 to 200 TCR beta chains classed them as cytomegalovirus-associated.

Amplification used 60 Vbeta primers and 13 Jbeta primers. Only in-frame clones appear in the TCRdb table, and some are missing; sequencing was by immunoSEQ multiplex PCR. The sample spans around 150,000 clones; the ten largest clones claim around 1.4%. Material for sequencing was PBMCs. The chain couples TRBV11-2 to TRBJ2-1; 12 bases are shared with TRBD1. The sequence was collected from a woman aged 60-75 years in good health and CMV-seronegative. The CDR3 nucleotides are TGTGCCAGCAGCTTCCGGGACAGGGGGCACAATGAGCAGTTCTTC. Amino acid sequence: CASSFRDRGHNEQFF.